The 15 T cell receptor beta chains below all came from one sample that was sequenced in a study of tumor-infiltrating lymphocytes in oesophageal squamous cell carcinoma. Using its own MiXCR run on the PCR reads, TCRdb lists one record per CDR3 protein. The sample records some 14,000 distinct CDR3 sequences, 50% being singletons. Sample: esophageal tumor tissue. These receptors were collected from a male donor with esophageal squamous cell carcinoma.

J is TRBJ2-3 and V is TRBV7-2; D uncertain. This CDR3 spans 13 amino acids. Between the trimmed V and J ends, which lost 4 bases and 9 bases, there was a span of 14 bases. The germline V gene has CDR1 SGHTA and CDR2 FQGNSA. This CDR3 reads CASSSQPFRTQYF. The CDR3 region has the DNA TGTGCCAGCAGCTCCCAACCCTTCCGGACGCAGTATTTT.

The genes are TRBV12-3 or TRBV12-4 and TRBJ2-4, with 10 nucleotides matching TRBD2. The J call may be mistaken, given a closer DNA end match to TRBJ2-7. The CDR3 runs to 14 residues. The chain's CDR3 is CASSFSGGAYEQYF. The CDR3 DNA reads TGTGCCAGCAGTTTCAGCGGGGGGGCCTACGAGCAGTACTTC.

CDR3 DNA sequence: TGTGCCAGTAGTTACCAGGGAGGCTCTGGGGCCAACGTCCTGACTTTC. Its translation is CASSYQGGSGANVLTF. The V gene is TRBV19, the J gene TRBJ2-6; TRBD2 is a possible D gene (6 bases). V lost 5 bases, J lost 0 bases, and 11 bases lay in between. Germline V gene lookup returns CDR1 LNHDA and CDR2 SQIVND (reference sequence). This CDR3 is built from 16 residues.

This chain connects TRBV7-3 to TRBJ2-5, with TRBD1 matching 8 bases. Unmatched junction bases numbered 5, after V lost 3 bases and J lost 2 bases. Germline V CDR1 and CDR2: SGHTA, FQGTGA. The CDR3 loop spans 15 amino acids. DNA for the CDR3: TGTGCCAGCAGCTTGGACAGGGCGTCTCAAGAGACCCAGTACTTC. It specifies CASSLDRASQETQYF.

Here the CDR3 reads CASSQRGGARGNTIYF. The CDR3 DNA reads as TGTGCCAGCAGTCAGCGCGGGGGGGCGCGGGGAAACACCATATATTTT. The V and J genes are TRBV7-8 and TRBJ1-3; possible D gene TRBD1, 6 bases. With 6 bases removed from V and 4 bases from J, the gap between germline ends came to 19 bases. Germline values: CDR1 SGHVS, CDR2 FQNEAQ. The CDR3 extends over 16 amino acids.

J is TRBJ2-5 and V is TRBV7-6, with 9 bases fitting TRBD2. V was clipped by 3 bases and J by 1 base; unmatched bases: 6. This CDR3 spans 16 amino acids. Germline loops: CDR1 SGHVS, CDR2 FNYEAQ. The CDR3 coding sequence is TGTGCCAGCAGCTTGCTAGCGGGGATCACCCAAGAGACCCAGTACTTC. It translates to CASSLLAGITQETQYF. The whole variable domain, remainder taken from reference TRBV7-6 and TRBJ2-5, is GAGVSQSPRYKVTKRGQDVALRCDPISGHVSLYWYRQALGQGPEFLTYFNYEAQQDKSGLPNDRFSAERPEGSISTLTIQRTEQRDSAMYRCASSLLAGITQETQYFGPGTRLLVL.

The chain links TRBV7-9 to TRBJ2-4; tentative D call: TRBD2 (5 bases). The CDR3 spans 17 residues. Germline CDR1 is SEHNR and CDR2 is FQNEAQ (reference sequence). The ends were cut back, 2 bases at V and 13 bases at J, with 27 bases in the middle. The CDR3 here is CASSLSPSGLSYNEQYF. DNA for the CDR3: TGTGCCAGCAGCTTATCCCCGAGCGGTCTCTCCTACAATGAGCAGTACTTC.

The V gene is TRBV11-1, the J gene TRBJ2-3; D is undetermined. CDR1 and CDR2 from the germline V gene are SGHAT and FQDESV (reference sequence). The CDR3 length is 13 residues. The V end was cut by 1 base, the J end by 6 bases, with 8 bases between. This CDR3 is CASSLESPDTQYF. CDR3 DNA: TGTGCCAGCAGCTTAGAGTCCCCCGATACGCAGTATTTT.

The CDR3, as DNA: TGTGCCAGTATGGGGCTAGCGGGCACAGATACGCAGTATTTT. Translation gives CASMGLAGTDTQYF. The chain couples TRBV12-3 or TRBV12-4 to TRBJ2-3; TRBD2 matches at 7 bases. J lost 1 base, V lost 9 bases, and 7 bases had no gene match. The CDR3 is 14 residues long.

This clonotype has more than one count but fewer than ten. The rearrangement links TRBV7-8 to TRBJ2-4, with D possibly called TRBD1 or TRBD2 (5 bases each). The J call may be incorrect, as the DNA end agrees better with TRBJ2-7. The CDR3 runs 14 residues. The germline V gene has CDR1 SGHVS and CDR2 FQNEAQ. CDR3 DNA sequence: TGTGCCAGCAGCCGATCGAGGGTCAGGGACGAGCAGTACTTC. As protein: CASSRSRVRDEQYF.

This chain uses TRBV7-2 with TRBJ1-2; D is uncertain. Trimming stripped 1 base from V and 4 bases from J, with 16 bases between. The CDR3 is 16 amino acids. Germline assignment: CDR1 SGHTA and CDR2 FQGNSA. The CDR3 region is CASSLEGSRGGYGYTF. The CDR3 coding sequence is TGTGCCAGCAGCTTAGAAGGAAGTCGAGGCGGCTATGGCTACACCTTC.

Judged by abundance, this clonotype is medium-sized. The gene calls are TRBV7-2 and TRBJ2-1; TRBD2 aligns across 14 bases. Germline assignment: CDR1 SGHTA and CDR2 FQGNSA. V was pared by 5 bases and J by 3 bases, with 0 bases of the junction left unmatched. CDR3 length: 15 residues. CDR3 sequence reads: CASSGTSGSYNEQFF. In DNA form, the CDR3 reads TGTGCCAGCAGCGGGACTAGCGGGAGCTACAATGAGCAGTTCTTC.

V and J are TRBV7-2 and TRBJ2-7; D remains ambiguous. Trimming removed 0 bases at V and 0 bases at J, with 6 bases between. Germline CDR1 is SGHTA and CDR2 is FQGNSA. The CDR3 loop spans 14 amino acids. This CDR3 is CASSLALISYEQYF. The DNA of the CDR3 is TGTGCCAGCAGCTTAGCACTGATCTCCTACGAGCAGTACTTC.

The chain couples TRBV11-2 to TRBJ2-7; no firm D call. The J call may be mistaken, given a closer DNA end match to TRBJ2-5. This CDR3 spans 15 amino acids. The germline CDR1 and CDR2 sequences are SGHAT and FQNNGV. CDR3 coding DNA: TGTGCCAGCAGCTTAGGCGGTTCGTACCAAGAGACCCAGTACTTC. Its protein product is CASSLGGSYQETQYF.

This clonotype came up many times. CDR3 bases: TGTGCCAGCTCACCGCTAGCGCCAGCGGACGGGGAGCTGTTTTTT. As protein: CASSPLAPADGELFF. This chain links TRBV18 with TRBJ2-2; perhaps TRBD2 as D (6 bases). Per the germline V gene, CDR1 is KGHSH and CDR2 is LQKENI. V lost 3 bases, J lost 7 bases, and 15 bases lay in between. This CDR3 contains 15 residues. The variable domain in full, with the rest retrieved from reference TRBV18 and TRBJ2-2, is NAGVMQNPRHLVRRRGQEARLRCSPMKGHSHVYWYRQLPEEGLKFMVYLQKENIIDESGMPKERFSAEFPKEGPSILRIQQVVRGDSAAYFCASSPLAPADGELFFGEGSRLTVL.